This TCR beta chain originates from a study of cytomegalovirus exposure and HLA in healthy donors. The study's findings and limits: According to a later analysis, donors in an Asian-associated ancestry cluster reportedly had fewer N-insertions than the 666-donor mean.

This clone appeared a few times. Its antigen remains unknown. In nominal health when sampled, donors likely had unrecorded immune exposures nonetheless. In germline, CDR1 is SEHNR, CDR2 FQNEAQ (reference sequence). This CDR3 has 14 residues. V lost 3 bases, J lost 0 bases, and 8 bases lay in between. The study ran its PCR with 60 Vbeta and 13 Jbeta primers. TCRdb keeps only in-frame clones here, not all; method: immunoSEQ multiplex PCR. Here the sample spans around 50,000 clones, around three quarters being singletons. Source material: PBMCs. This clonotype originated in a woman aged 50 to 60 in good health and CMV-seropositive. The rearrangement joins TRBV7-9 to TRBJ1-1; no firm D call. CDR3 nucleotides: TGTGCCAGCAGCTTCGGAGCTCTGAACACTGAAGCTTTCTTT. As protein: CASSFGALNTEAFF.